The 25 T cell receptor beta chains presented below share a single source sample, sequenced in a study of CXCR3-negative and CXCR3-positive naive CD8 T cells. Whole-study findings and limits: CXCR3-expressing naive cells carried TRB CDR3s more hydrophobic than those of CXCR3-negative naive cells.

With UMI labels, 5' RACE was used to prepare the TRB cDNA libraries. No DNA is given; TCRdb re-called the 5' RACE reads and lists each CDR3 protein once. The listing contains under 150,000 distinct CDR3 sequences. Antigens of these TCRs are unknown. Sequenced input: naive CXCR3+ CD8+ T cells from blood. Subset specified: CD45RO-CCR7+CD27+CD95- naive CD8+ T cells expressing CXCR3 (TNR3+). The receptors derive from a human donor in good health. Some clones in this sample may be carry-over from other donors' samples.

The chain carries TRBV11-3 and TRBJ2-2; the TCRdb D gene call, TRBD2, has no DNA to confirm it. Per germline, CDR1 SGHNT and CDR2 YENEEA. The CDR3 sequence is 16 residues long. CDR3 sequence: CASSFGVAGETGEQFF.

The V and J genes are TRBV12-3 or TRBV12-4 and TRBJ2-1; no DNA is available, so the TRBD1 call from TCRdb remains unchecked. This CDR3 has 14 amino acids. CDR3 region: CASSLAGQNNEQFF.

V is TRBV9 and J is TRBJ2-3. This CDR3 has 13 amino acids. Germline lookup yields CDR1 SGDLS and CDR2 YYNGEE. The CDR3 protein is CASSALRTDTQYF.

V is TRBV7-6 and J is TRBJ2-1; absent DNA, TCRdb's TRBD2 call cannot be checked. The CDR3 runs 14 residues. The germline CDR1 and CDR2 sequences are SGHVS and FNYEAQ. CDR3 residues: CASSLNEGGLRQFF. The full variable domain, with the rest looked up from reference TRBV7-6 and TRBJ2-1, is GAGVSQSPRYKVTKRGQDVALRCDPISGHVSLYWYRQALGQGPEFLTYFNYEAQQDKSGLPNDRFSAERPEGSISTLTIQRTEQRDSAMYRCASSLNEGGLRQFFGPGTRLTVL.

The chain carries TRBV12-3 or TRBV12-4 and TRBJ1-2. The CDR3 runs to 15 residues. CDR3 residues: CASSYGGYSVGGYTF.

The CDR3 loop reads CSATWVVGNLQETQYF. The chain combines TRBV20-1 with TRBJ2-5. The CDR3 is made up of 16 amino acids. Germline CDR1 reads DFQATT; CDR2 reads SNEGSKA (reference sequence).

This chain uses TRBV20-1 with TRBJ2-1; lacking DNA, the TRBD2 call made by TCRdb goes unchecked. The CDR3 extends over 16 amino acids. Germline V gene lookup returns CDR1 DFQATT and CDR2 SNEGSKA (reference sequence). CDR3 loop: CSALGLSYGVVNEQFF.

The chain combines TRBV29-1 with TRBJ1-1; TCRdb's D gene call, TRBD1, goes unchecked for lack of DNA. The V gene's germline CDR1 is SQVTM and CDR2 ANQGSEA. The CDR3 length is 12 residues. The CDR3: CSVEAGGAEAFF.

CDR3 in amino acids: CASGSLHLGTGEEKLFF. The chain links TRBV27 to TRBJ1-4; TCRdb selects TRBD1, and the lack of DNA leaves this call unchecked. Germline V gene sequence: CDR1 MNHEY, CDR2 SMNVEV (reference sequence). This CDR3 is built from 17 residues.

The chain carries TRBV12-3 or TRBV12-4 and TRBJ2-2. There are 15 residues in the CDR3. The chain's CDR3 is CASSFPLADTGELFF.

The CDR3 loop is CASSLASDYEQYF. J is TRBJ2-7 and V is TRBV7-9. The germline CDR1 and CDR2 sequences are SEHNR and FQNEAQ (reference sequence). The CDR3 consists of 13 residues.

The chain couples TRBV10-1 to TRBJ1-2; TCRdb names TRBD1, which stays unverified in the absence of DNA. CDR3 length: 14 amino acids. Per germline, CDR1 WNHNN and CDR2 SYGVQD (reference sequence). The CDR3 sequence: CASRKDRAIDGYTF.

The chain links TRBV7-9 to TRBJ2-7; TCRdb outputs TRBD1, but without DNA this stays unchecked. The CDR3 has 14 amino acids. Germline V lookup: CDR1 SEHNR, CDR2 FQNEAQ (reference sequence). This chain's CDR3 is CASSYPGPVDEQYF.

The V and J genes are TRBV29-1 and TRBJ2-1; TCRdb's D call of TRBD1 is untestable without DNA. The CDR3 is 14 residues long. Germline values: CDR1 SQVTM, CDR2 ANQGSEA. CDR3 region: CSVAGTVLDNEQFF.

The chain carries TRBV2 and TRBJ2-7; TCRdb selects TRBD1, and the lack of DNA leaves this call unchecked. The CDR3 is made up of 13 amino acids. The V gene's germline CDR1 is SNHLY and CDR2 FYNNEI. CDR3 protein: CASSGDRAYEQYF.

Here the CDR3 reads CASSVAGLTDTQYF. This rearrangement joins TRBV7-2 to TRBJ2-3; there is no DNA to check the TCRdb D call of TRBD2. The germline CDR1 and CDR2 sequences are SGHTA and FQGNSA. The CDR3 sequence is 14 residues long. Full variable domain (rest looked up from reference TRBV7-2 and TRBJ2-3): GAGVSQSPSNKVTEKGKDVELRCDPISGHTALYWYRQSLGQGLEFLIYFQGNSAPDKSGLPSDRFSAERTGGSVSTLTIQRTQQEDSAVYLCASSVAGLTDTQYFGPGTRLTVL.

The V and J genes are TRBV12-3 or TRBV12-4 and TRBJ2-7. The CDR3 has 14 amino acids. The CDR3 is CASSTSGMTYEQYF.

The CDR3 sequence is CASRPTGGSYNEQFF. The chain has TRBV28 and TRBJ2-1; TCRdb's D call of TRBD1 is untestable without DNA. This CDR3 has 15 residues. CDR1 and CDR2 from the germline V gene are MDHEN and SYDVKM.

CDR3 amino acids: CASRTSHEQFF. The chain has TRBV28 and TRBJ2-1; lacking DNA, the TRBD2 call made by TCRdb goes unchecked. The germline V gene has CDR1 MDHEN and CDR2 SYDVKM. This CDR3 has 11 residues.

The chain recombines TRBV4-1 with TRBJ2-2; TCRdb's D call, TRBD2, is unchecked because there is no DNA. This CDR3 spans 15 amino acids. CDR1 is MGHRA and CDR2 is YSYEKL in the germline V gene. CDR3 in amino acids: CASSPKLAGTGELFF.

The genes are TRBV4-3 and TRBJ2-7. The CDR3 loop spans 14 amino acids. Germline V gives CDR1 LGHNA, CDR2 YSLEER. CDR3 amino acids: CASSQDRLSYEQYF.

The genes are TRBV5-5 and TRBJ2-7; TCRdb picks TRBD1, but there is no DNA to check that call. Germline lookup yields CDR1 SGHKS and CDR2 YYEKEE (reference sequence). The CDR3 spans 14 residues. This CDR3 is CASSLGGVPYEQYF.

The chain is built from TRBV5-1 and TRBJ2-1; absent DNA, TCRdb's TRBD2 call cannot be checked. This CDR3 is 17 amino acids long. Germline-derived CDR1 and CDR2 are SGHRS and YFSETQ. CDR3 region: CASSLQQAGPLYNEQFF.

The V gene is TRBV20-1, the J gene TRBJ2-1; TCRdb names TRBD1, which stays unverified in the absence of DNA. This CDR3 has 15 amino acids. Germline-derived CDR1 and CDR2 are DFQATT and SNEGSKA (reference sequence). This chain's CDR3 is CSARVEGAIWNEQFF.

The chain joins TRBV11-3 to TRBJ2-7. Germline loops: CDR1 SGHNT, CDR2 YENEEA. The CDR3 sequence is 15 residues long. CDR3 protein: CASSLPYGYSYEQYF.